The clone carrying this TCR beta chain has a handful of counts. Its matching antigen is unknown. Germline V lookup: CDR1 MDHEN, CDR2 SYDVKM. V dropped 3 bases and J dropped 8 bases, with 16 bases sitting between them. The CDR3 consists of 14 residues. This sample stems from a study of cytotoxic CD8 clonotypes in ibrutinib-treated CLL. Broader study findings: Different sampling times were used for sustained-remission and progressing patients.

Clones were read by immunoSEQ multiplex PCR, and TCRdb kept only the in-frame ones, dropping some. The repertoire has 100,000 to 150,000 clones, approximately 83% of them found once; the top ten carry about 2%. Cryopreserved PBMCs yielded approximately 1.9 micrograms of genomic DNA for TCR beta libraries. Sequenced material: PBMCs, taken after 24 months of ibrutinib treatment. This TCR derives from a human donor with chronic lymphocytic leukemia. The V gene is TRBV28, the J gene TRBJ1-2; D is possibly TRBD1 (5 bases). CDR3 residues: CASSFGGNSRGYTF. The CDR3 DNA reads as TGTGCCAGCAGTTTCGGGGGGAATTCTCGAGGCTACACCTTC.